The 6 T cell receptor beta chains presented below share a single source sample, sequenced in a study of T cell changes during pregnancy in multiple sclerosis. Sequencing used immunoSEQ multiplex PCR; TCRdb keeps in-frame clones, though not all of them. The sample gives tens of thousands of clones, approximately 95% of which show up once; approximately 0.92% is in the top ten. The sequencing here drew on peripheral blood, taken in the second trimester of pregnancy. These receptors all come from a female donor in good health, enrolled as a control in a pregnancy study.

The chain combines TRBV5-6 with TRBJ1-5; D is ambiguous. Germline assignment: CDR1 SGHDT and CDR2 YYEEEE. Trimming removed 3 bases from V and 0 bases from J, with 10 bases in between. The CDR3 totals 15 residues. CDR3 nucleotide sequence: TGTGCCAGCAGCTCTCGGGGTTATAGCAATCAGCCCCAGCATTTT. It codes for CASSSRGYSNQPQHF. The full variable domain, in which reference TRBV5-6 and TRBJ1-5 provide the parts outside the CDR3, is DAGVTQSPTHLIKTRGQQVTLRCSPKSGHDTVSWYQQALGQGPQFIFQYYEEEERQRGNFPDRFSGHQFPNYSSELNVNALLLGDSALYLCASSSRGYSNQPQHFGDGTRLSIL.

The V call is TRBV6-6, the J call TRBJ2-4; the match to TRBD1 covers 10 bases. CDR3 length: 15 amino acids. V trimming: 1 base; J trimming: 5 bases; junction bases outside the gene matches: 2. Germline CDR1 reads MNHNY; CDR2 reads SVGAGI (reference sequence). The CDR3 protein is CASSYWTGGENIQYF. The CDR3 DNA reads TGTGCCAGCAGTTACTGGACAGGGGGTGAAAACATTCAGTACTTC.

The chain's CDR3 is CASSASRAETQYF. The CDR3 nucleotides read TGCGCCAGCAGTGCTTCCAGGGCGGAGACCCAGTACTTC. The V and J genes are TRBV5-1 and TRBJ2-5, with a weak D call TRBD1 (5 bases). From germline, CDR1 is SGHRS and CDR2 YFSETQ. Deletions cut 5 bases from V and 5 bases from J, with 13 bases between. The CDR3 is 13 residues long. Drawing the rest from reference TRBV5-1 and TRBJ2-5, the complete variable domain is KAGVTQTPRYLIKTRGQQVTLSCSPISGHRSVSWYQQTPGQGLQFLFEYFSETQRNKGNFPGRFSGRQFSNSRSEMNVSTLELGDSALYLCASSASRAETQYFGPGTRLLVL.

CDR3 region: CATSRDKGGVGGYTF. CDR3 bases: TGTGCCACCAGCAGAGATAAAGGGGGGGTTGGTGGCTACACCTTC. This rearrangement joins TRBV15 to TRBJ1-2; perhaps TRBD1 as D (6 bases). Trimming left V 0 bases short and J 7 bases short, with 15 bases between. From germline, CDR1 is LNHNV and CDR2 YYDKDF (reference sequence). There are 15 residues in the CDR3. Supplemented by reference TRBV15 and TRBJ1-2, the full variable domain reads DAMVIQNPRYQVTQFGKPVTLSCSQTLNHNVMYWYQQKSSQAPKLLFHYYDKDFNNEADTPDNFQSRRPNTSFCFLDIRSPGLGDTAMYLCATSRDKGGVGGYTFGSGTRLTVV.

The genes are TRBV5-6 and TRBJ2-1; 7 bases align to TRBD2. The CDR3 consists of 16 residues. V dropped 0 bases and J dropped 6; count of bases not matched to a gene: 9. Germline CDR1 and CDR2: SGHDT and YYEEEE. CDR3 amino acids: CASSLAWGTTFNEQFF. The CDR3 bases are TGTGCCAGCAGCTTGGCGTGGGGGACTACCTTCAATGAGCAGTTCTTC.

The chain links TRBV19 to TRBJ1-1, with TRBD1 as a possible D gene (5 bases). The CDR3 runs to 16 residues. V gave up 4 bases and J gave up 2 bases, with 17 bases separating them. CDR1 LNHDA and CDR2 SQIVND come from the germline V gene (reference sequence). The CDR3 is CASSTTKLRGNTEAFF. The CDR3 DNA reads TGTGCCAGTAGTACCACTAAACTAAGGGGTAACACTGAAGCTTTCTTT.